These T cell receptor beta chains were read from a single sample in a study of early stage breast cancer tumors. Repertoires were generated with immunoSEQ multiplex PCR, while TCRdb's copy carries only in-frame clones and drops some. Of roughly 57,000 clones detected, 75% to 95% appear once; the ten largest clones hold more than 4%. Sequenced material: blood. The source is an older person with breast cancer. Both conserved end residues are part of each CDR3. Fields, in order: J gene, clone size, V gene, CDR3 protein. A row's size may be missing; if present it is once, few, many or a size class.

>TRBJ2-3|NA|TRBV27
CASSLSPHRDGDTQYF
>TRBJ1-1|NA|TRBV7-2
CASSPDSLTEAFF
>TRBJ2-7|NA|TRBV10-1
CASSAGLAGVYEQYF
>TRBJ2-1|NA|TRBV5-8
CASSLGGAKRNEQFF
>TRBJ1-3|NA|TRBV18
CASGRGGADGNTIYF
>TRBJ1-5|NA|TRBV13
CASSLGPPGDSNQPQHF
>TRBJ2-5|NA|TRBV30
CAWSVSTTSGEETQYF
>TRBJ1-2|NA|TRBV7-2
CASSLDWTGGFNGYTF
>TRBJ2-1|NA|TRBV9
CASSVAAGASDEQFF
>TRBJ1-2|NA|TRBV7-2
CASSFYQGIRVSGYTF
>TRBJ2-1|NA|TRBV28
CASSLPRDYNEQFF
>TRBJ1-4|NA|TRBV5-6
CASRTSTDLTLNEKLFF
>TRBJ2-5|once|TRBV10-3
CAISESRTGEETQYF
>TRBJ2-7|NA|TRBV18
CASSPLEGEQYF